These T cell receptor beta chains were read from a single sample in a study of blood T cell repertoires in COVID-19. Sequenced by immunoSEQ multiplex PCR; TCRdb stores in-frame clones only, minus some. The sample includes roughly 65,000 clones, approximately 86% seen only once; the top ten take around 13%. Sequenced material: peripheral blood. The source of these receptors is a woman in her sixties with acute or convalescent COVID-19. Each CDR3 is given with its conserved first and last residue. Fields, in order: D gene, J gene, V gene, clone size, CDR3 DNA, CDR3 protein. D genes are given only for firm matches. The size entry is marked missing in some rows and otherwise reads once, few, many or a size class.

.	TRBJ2-5	TRBV7-9	.	TGTGCCAGCAGCTACAAAGAGACCCAGTACTTC	CASSYKETQYF
.	TRBJ1-2	TRBV7-2	.	TGTGCCAGCAGCTTAGTTGAGGTCCACCGCACCTATGGCTACACCTTC	CASSLVEVHRTYGYTF
TRBD2	TRBJ2-3	TRBV10-3	once	TGTGCCATCAGTGAGTCTGGGGGGGGGTCCTCCGGCGATACGCAGTATTTT	CAISESGGGSSGDTQYF
TRBD1	TRBJ1-1	TRBV7-3	.	TGTGCCAGCAGCCCAAGGACAGGGCCGAACACTGAAGCTTTCTTT	CASSPRTGPNTEAFF
TRBD1	TRBJ2-3	TRBV29-1	.	TGCAGCGGTGGTGGACAGGGCACAGATACGCAGTATTTT	CSGGGQGTDTQYF
.	TRBJ2-1	TRBV11-2	few	TGTGCCAGCAGCCCCCTGGCAGGTTACAATGAGCAGTTCTTC	CASSPLAGYNEQFF
.	TRBJ2-7	TRBV7-9	.	TGTGCCAGCAGCTCCGGGACCTACGAGCAGTACTTC	CASSSGTYEQYF
TRBD2	TRBJ2-2	TRBV18	.	TGTGCCAGCTCGCCCTTCGGGAGGGACACCGGGGAGCTGTTTTTT	CASSPFGRDTGELFF
TRBD1	TRBJ1-1	TRBV5-1	.	TGCGCCAGCAGCCTGGGGACAGAGAACACTGAAGCTTTCTTT	CASSLGTENTEAFF
.	TRBJ1-4	TRBV3-1/TRBV3-2	once	TGTGCCAGCAGCTCAAACAGGGATGAAAAACTGTTTTTT	CASSSNRDEKLFF
.	TRBJ2-2	TRBV30	once	TGTGCCTGGAGTGTGCGGCGGACCGGGGAGCTGTTTTTT	CAWSVRRTGELFF
.	TRBJ1-3	TRBV6-5	.	TGTGCCAGCAGCCTTAGAGAGGGAAACACCATATATTTT	CASSLREGNTIYF
TRBD1	TRBJ2-2	TRBV9	.	TGTGCCAGCAGCTACCGGGACAGGGTAGTGACCGGGGAGCTGTTTTTT	CASSYRDRVVTGELFF
TRBD1	TRBJ1-6	TRBV3-1/TRBV3-2	.	TGTGCCAGCAACTCTGGGGGGCGACAGGGAAGTTCACCCCTCCACTTT	CASNSGGRQGSSPLHF
TRBD1	TRBJ1-4	TRBV19	.	TGTGCCAGTAGTGGACGACAGGGCGGTGGTGAAAAACTGTTTTTT	CASSGRQGGGEKLFF
.	TRBJ2-7	TRBV5-1	.	TGCGCCAGCACTAGAGAAACCTCAACGGTTTACGAGCAGTACTTC	CASTRETSTVYEQYF
.	TRBJ2-2	TRBV5-1	.	TGCGCCAGCGAGTTTACTGGGAACACCGGGGAGCTGTTTTTT	CASEFTGNTGELFF
.	TRBJ2-1	TRBV30	.	TGTGCCTGCAAGTGGGGGGACCTTTACAATGAGCAGTTCTTC	CACKWGDLYNEQFF
TRBD2	TRBJ2-2	TRBV6-5	.	TGTGCCAGCAGTTCTAGCGGGGGGGCCCCCGGGGAGCTGTTTTTT	CASSSSGGAPGELFF
TRBD1	TRBJ1-2	TRBV7-8	.	TGTGCCAGCAGCTCCTGGACAGGGGGTGGCTACACCTTC	CASSSWTGGGYTF
TRBD1	TRBJ1-1	TRBV19	.	TGTGCCAGTAGTACCTCCGGGACAGCCGAGAACACTGAAGCTTTCTTT	CASSTSGTAENTEAFF
.	TRBJ2-7	TRBV6-1	.	TGTGCCAGCAGTGAAGGGCTAGATCCATCCTACGAGCAGTACTTC	CASSEGLDPSYEQYF
TRBD2	TRBJ2-3	TRBV10-3	.	TGTGCCATCACGGAAGCGGGGCTCACAGATACGCAGTATTTT	CAITEAGLTDTQYF
.	TRBJ2-1	TRBV29-1	.	TGCAGCGCCGCTGGTCCAAGCGGCAATGAGCAGTTCTTC	CSAAGPSGNEQFF
TRBD1	TRBJ1-5	TRBV19	.	TGTGCCAGTAAGACGACGGGACAGGGAGGGAATCAGCCCCAGCATTTT	CASKTTGQGGNQPQHF
.	TRBJ2-7	TRBV16	.	TGTGCCAGCAGCCAAGACACCTACGAGCAGTACTTC	CASSQDTYEQYF
TRBD2	TRBJ2-7	TRBV11-2	.	TGTGCCAGCAGCTTCCTTGGGACTAGCGTCAACTACGAGCAGTACTTC	CASSFLGTSVNYEQYF
.	TRBJ2-1	TRBV7-3	.	TGTGCCAGCAGCTTAATAGGGGATCCCTACAATGAGCAGTTCTTC	CASSLIGDPYNEQFF
TRBD1	TRBJ2-5	TRBV30	.	TGTGCCTGGAGGCTTGCTATGGACAGGGAAGAGACCCAGTACTTC	CAWRLAMDREETQYF
.	TRBJ1-1	TRBV19	.	TGTGCCAGTAGTATTGAGGACAGAACTGAAGCTTTCTTT	CASSIEDRTEAFF
.	TRBJ2-2	TRBV1	once	TGCACCAGCAGCCAAGGGACTAGCGGGGAAAAGGGCACCGGGGAGCTGTTTTTT	CTSSQGTSGEKGTGELFF
.	TRBJ2-5	TRBV11-1	.	TGTGCCAGCAGCCGGTCGGAGGCCCAAGAGACCCAGTACTTC	CASSRSEAQETQYF
.	TRBJ2-7	TRBV7-9	.	TGTGCCAGCAGCTTAGTGCGGGGGCCGTCCTACGAGCAGTACTTC	CASSLVRGPSYEQYF
TRBD2	TRBJ2-4	TRBV5-1	.	TGCGCCAGCAGCTTGGAGGCAGCGGGGGAAAACATTCAGTACTTC	CASSLEAAGENIQYF
.	TRBJ2-7	TRBV5-1	.	TGCGCCAGCAGCCCTAGACAGGGAGGCTACGAGCAGTACTTC	CASSPRQGGYEQYF
TRBD2	TRBJ2-1	TRBV19	once	TGTGCCAGTAGTGTAAGCGGGGGCCCCAGTGAGGAGCAGTTCTTC	CASSVSGGPSEEQFF
TRBD2	TRBJ2-1	TRBV24-1	.	TGTGCCACCAGTGACCATCGACTAGCGGGGTATTACAATGAGCAGTTCTTC	CATSDHRLAGYYNEQFF
TRBD1	TRBJ1-5	TRBV2	.	TGTGCCAGCAGTGTCATTGGACAGGGAGTCAATCAGCCCCAGCATTTT	CASSVIGQGVNQPQHF
.	TRBJ2-1	TRBV7-8	.	TGTGCCAGCAGCTTCCTCAGGGGAGCAGTTGAGCAGTTCTTC	CASSFLRGAVEQFF
.	TRBJ2-2	TRBV9	.	TGTGCCAGCAGCTCACTCCCGGGAGCGATTGGGTACACCGGGGAGCTGTTTTTT	CASSSLPGAIGYTGELFF
TRBD2	TRBJ2-3	TRBV6-4	few	TGTGCCAGCAGTTTGAGCGGGGGGGGCACAGATACGCAGTATTTT	CASSLSGGGTDTQYF
TRBD1	TRBJ1-5	TRBV30	.	TGTGCCTGGGCCACAGGGGATAATCAGCCCCAGCATTTT	CAWATGDNQPQHF
.	TRBJ2-7	TRBV24-1	once	TGTGCCACCAGTGGCCAGGGGGGATCCTACGAGCAGTACTTC	CATSGQGGSYEQYF
.	TRBJ1-1	TRBV2	.	TGTGCCAGCACCCCTCCGCGGGGGAACACTGAAGCTTTCTTT	CASTPPRGNTEAFF
.	TRBJ1-1	TRBV5-1	.	TGCGCCAGCAGCTTGGCCGATAGGAGGACTGAAGCTTTCTTT	CASSLADRRTEAFF
.	TRBJ1-5	TRBV10-3	.	TGTGCCATCAGTGAGTCAGGACAGCCAAATCAGCCCCAGCATTTT	CAISESGQPNQPQHF
.	TRBJ2-5	TRBV5-1	.	TGCGCCAGCAGCTTGGAAGCTCTGGGGGGAGTGGCGACCCAGTACTTC	CASSLEALGGVATQYF
.	TRBJ1-3	TRBV4-1	few	TGCGCCAGCAGCCAAACAGGGAGAGTTCACTCTGGAAACACCATATATTTT	CASSQTGRVHSGNTIYF
TRBD1	TRBJ2-2	TRBV19	.	TGTGCCAGTAGCACAGGGGCGAACACCGGGGAGCTGTTTTTT	CASSTGANTGELFF